This T cell receptor (beta chain) was obtained from a study of blood T cell repertoires in COVID-19. Study in general: From T cells, B-cell-depleted T cells, or PBMCs came the material, which was cDNA or gDNA.

Patients in Seattle were enrolled during active infection, then followed longitudinally. Per the original methods: Reference gene primers were amplified, and this amplification served to estimate nucleated cell counts. The protocol was immunoSEQ multiplex PCR, while the TCRdb copy is restricted to in-frame clones and leaves out a portion. D and trimming come from the DNA, and the V and J calls and clone size come from that table. This repertoire shows 200,000 to 250,000 clones, about nine tenths found once; its top ten account for less than 3%. Germline assignment: CDR1 KGHSY and CDR2 FQNENV. The germline V and J ends were trimmed by 0 bases and 4 bases, with 6 bases remaining between them. CDR3 length equals 13 residues.

The material sequenced was peripheral blood. This TCR was recovered from a young man with COVID-19, enrolled during active disease. The genes are TRBV16 and TRBJ1-1; no reliable D call. The CDR3: CASSQSRGTEAFF. The DNA for the CDR3 is TGTGCCAGCAGCCAATCGAGAGGCACTGAAGCTTTCTTT.